Below are 23 T cell receptor beta chains sequenced from a single sample in a study of blood T cell repertoires in COVID-19 (dated by TCRdb to 2018 to 2021). The receptor library was made with the immunoSEQ multiplex PCR assay. Drawn from immuneACCESS, this table holds only the in-frame rearrangements with V and J called that TCRdb kept. Clones are partly lost; checked studies trace under half to an unresolved V gene and leave the rest unexplained. Counted in this sample were over 150,000 clones; about 87% of them appeared once. The ten largest account for around 1% of the sample. Specimen: peripheral blood. Receptors originate from a woman under 30 who had recovered from COVID-19.

V gene TRBV9 combines with J gene TRBJ2-5, with 7 bases identical to TRBD2. The CDR3 length is 15 residues. V shed 7 bases, J shed 1 base, and the junction held 10 bases outside the gene matches. Germline V gene sequence: CDR1 SGDLS, CDR2 YYNGEE. The DNA of the CDR3 is TGTGCCAGCGCCAAGAGCGGGACTCCCCAAGAGACCCAGTACTTC. It encodes CASAKSGTPQETQYF.

The chain carries TRBV14 and TRBJ1-1; tentative D call: TRBD1 (5 bases). CDR3 size: 14 residues. The germline V gene has CDR1 SGHDN and CDR2 FVKESK. Trimming removed 0 bases at V and 4 bases at J, with 9 bases between. The CDR3 is CASSQDRQGTEAFF. The CDR3 DNA reads TGTGCCAGCAGCCAAGATCGGCAGGGCACTGAAGCTTTCTTT.

The chain links TRBV29-1 to TRBJ1-4; TRBD1 matches at 10 bases. In germline, CDR1 is SQVTM, CDR2 ANQGSEA. Trimming took 4 bases from V and 5 from J; bases not matched to a gene: 10. CDR3 length: 16 amino acids. The CDR3 region is CSVAGQGHRGNEKLFF. The CDR3 DNA sequence: TGCAGCGTTGCGGGACAGGGGCACCGGGGAAATGAAAAACTGTTTTTT. The full variable domain, rest sourced from reference TRBV29-1 and TRBJ1-4, is SAVISQKPSRDICQRGTSLTIQCQVDSQVTMMFWYRQQPGQSLTLIATANQGSEATYESGFVIDKFPISRPNLTFSTLTVSNMSPEDSSIYLCSVAGQGHRGNEKLFFGSGTQLSVL.

The V gene is TRBV9, the J gene TRBJ2-1; 11 bases agree with TRBD2. CDR3 length: 15 amino acids. CDR1 is SGDLS, CDR2 YYNGEE, per germline. The junction had 10 bases not matched to a gene; V was cut back by 5 bases and J by 9 bases. The CDR3 here is CASSPGGSGRGEQFF. CDR3 in DNA: TGTGCCAGCAGTCCCGGGGGTAGCGGGAGGGGTGAGCAGTTCTTC.

The chain joins TRBV9 to TRBJ2-3, with D possibly being TRBD2 (6 bases). The CDR3 runs to 15 residues. V was cut by 0 bases and J by 0 bases, with 8 bases left in between. Looked up from germline, CDR1 is SGDLS and CDR2 is YYNGEE. The DNA of the CDR3 is TGTGCCAGCAGCGTAGCGGGGACTAGCACAGATACGCAGTATTTT. Protein: CASSVAGTSTDTQYF. The complete variable domain, with remaining parts taken from reference TRBV9 and TRBJ2-3, reads DSGVTQTPKHLITATGQRVTLRCSPRSGDLSVYWYQQSLDQGLQFLIQYYNGEERAKGNILERFSAQQFPDLHSELNLSSLELGDSALYFCASSVAGTSTDTQYFGPGTRLTVL.

The CDR3 sequence is CASSATGTEAFF. The CDR3 nucleotides read TGTGCCAGCAGCGCGACAGGGACTGAAGCTTTCTTT. The chain uses TRBV5-5 and TRBJ1-1; TRBD1 aligns across 7 bases. V was pared by 4 bases and J by 5 bases, with 2 bases of the junction left unmatched. Germline CDR1 reads SGHKS; CDR2 reads YYEKEE (reference sequence). The CDR3 is made up of 12 amino acids. The full variable domain, with the rest looked up from reference TRBV5-5 and TRBJ1-1, is DAGVTQSPTHLIKTRGQQVTLRCSPISGHKSVSWYQQVLGQGPQFIFQYYEKEERGRGNFPDRFSARQFPNYSSELNVNALLLGDSALYLCASSATGTEAFFGQGTRLTVV.

V and J are TRBV7-3 and TRBJ2-2, with TRBD1 identical over 7 bases. Germline values: CDR1 SGHTA, CDR2 FQGTGA. V lost 2 bases, J lost 5 bases, and 8 bases stayed unmatched. The CDR3 totals 16 residues. CDR3 loop: CASSLQGQSTTGELFF. The CDR3 coding sequence is TGTGCCAGCAGCTTACAGGGACAGTCTACGACCGGGGAGCTGTTTTTT.

The rearrangement uses TRBV29-1 and TRBJ2-3; D is perhaps TRBD2 (6 bases). CDR3 length equals 14 residues. The germline V gene encodes CDR1 SQVTM and CDR2 ANQGSEA. V shed 6 bases and J shed 7 bases, with 20 bases lying between them. The CDR3 DNA reads TGCAGCGTGTCCCGGGACTCCCTAGGGAATACGCAGTATTTT. This translates into CSVSRDSLGNTQYF.

The DNA of the CDR3 is TGCGCCAGCAGCCGACTAGCGGGAGTACTTCGGACCGGGGAGCTGTTTTTT. Amino acids: CASSRLAGVLRTGELFF. The V gene is TRBV5-1, the J gene TRBJ2-2; 12 positions match TRBD2. From germline, CDR1 is SGHRS and CDR2 YFSETQ. The CDR3 sequence is 17 residues long. Germline trimming cut 4 bases from V and 5 bases from J; bases unmatched to any gene: 9.

The chain is built from TRBV7-9 and TRBJ1-4, with 7 bases lining up with TRBD1. The germline CDR1 and CDR2 sequences are SEHNR and FQNEAQ (reference sequence). The CDR3 length is 12 residues. V lost 6 bases and J lost 13; bases outside the gene matches: 8. The CDR3 DNA sequence: TGTGCCAGCAGTCCCCAGGGGGACATACTGTTTTTT. It translates to CASSPQGDILFF.

J is TRBJ2-7 and V is TRBV3-1 (or the pseudogene TRBV3-2); 13 nucleotides align to TRBD2. V trimming: 4 bases; J trimming: 6 bases; junction bases outside the gene matches: 6. There are 15 residues in the CDR3. The germline CDR1 and CDR2 sequences are LGHDT and YNNKEL (reference sequence). CDR3 in DNA: TGTGCCAGCAGCCCCGGACTAGCGGGAGTGGTCGAGCAGTACGTC. It encodes CASSPGLAGVVEQYV.

This clone was seen a handful of times. The chain uses TRBV19 and TRBJ2-7; maybe TRBD1 (6 bases). Trimming shortened V by 2 bases and J by 2 bases, and 13 bases separated the two germline ends. CDR3 length: 15 residues. Germline values: CDR1 LNHDA, CDR2 SQIVND (reference sequence). The CDR3 region is CASSISGTNPYEQYF. The CDR3 DNA reads TGTGCCAGTAGTATATCAGGGACAAACCCCTACGAGCAGTACTTC. Together with reference TRBV19 and TRBJ2-7, the CDR3 gives the full variable domain: DGGITQSPKYLFRKEGQNVTLSCEQNLNHDAMYWYRQDPGQGLRLIYYSQIVNDFQKGDIAEGYSVSREKKESFPLTVTSAQKNPTAFYLCASSISGTNPYEQYFGPGTRLTVT.

The J gene is TRBJ2-7, the V gene TRBV6-5; 7 nucleotides agree with TRBD1. Germline values: CDR1 MNHEY, CDR2 SVGAGI. Unmatched junction bases numbered 5, after V lost 7 bases and J lost 5 bases. CDR3 size: 12 residues. The CDR3 protein is CASTLTGDEQYF. For the CDR3, the DNA is TGTGCCAGCACCCTCACAGGGGACGAGCAGTACTTC.

The rearrangement joins TRBV6-5 to TRBJ1-2; no reliable D call. Trimming took 7 bases from V and 0 from J, leaving 9 bases between them. The CDR3 totals 13 residues. In germline, CDR1 is MNHEY, CDR2 SVGAGI. The CDR3 is CASTDSPNYGYTF. CDR3 DNA: TGTGCCAGCACAGATTCCCCTAACTATGGCTACACCTTC.

The V and J genes are TRBV5-1 and TRBJ1-6; 10 bases are a match to TRBD1. The CDR3 is 15 residues long. With V trimmed by 4 bases and J by 9 bases, 7 bases remained unmatched. Per germline, CDR1 SGHRS and CDR2 YFSETQ. The CDR3 region has the DNA TGCGCCAGCAGCGCGGGACAGGGGACTATTTCACCCCTCCACTTT. Protein: CASSAGQGTISPLHF.

The V call is TRBV5-1, the J call TRBJ2-1; 7 bases are shared with TRBD2. The germline gives CDR1 SGHRS, CDR2 YFSETQ. After removal of 4 bases from V and 10 bases from J, the junction contained 14 bases not matched to a gene. This CDR3 region has 15 residues. CDR3 in amino acids: CASSPGGRGNGEQFF. CDR3 in DNA: TGCGCCAGCAGCCCCGGCGGGCGGGGGAACGGGGAGCAGTTCTTC.

The rearrangement links TRBV18 to TRBJ2-7, with D perhaps matching TRBD1 (6 bases). From germline, CDR1 is KGHSH and CDR2 LQKENI. The CDR3 length is 15 residues. V was shortened by 6 bases and J by 2 bases, with 17 bases between the two germline ends. CDR3: CASSSAQGPTYEQYF. CDR3 coding DNA: TGTGCCAGCTCGTCCGCGCAGGGGCCAACCTACGAGCAGTACTTC.

The V gene is TRBV7-8, the J gene TRBJ2-5; D possibly corresponds to TRBD2 (6 bases). The V gene lost 5 bases and the J gene lost 5 bases, with 18 bases spanning the gap. Germline V gives CDR1 SGHVS, CDR2 FQNEAQ. This CDR3 has 15 amino acids. The chain's CDR3 is CASSVPPEGRETQYF. DNA for the CDR3: TGTGCCAGCAGCGTCCCGCCGGAGGGGCGGGAGACCCAGTACTTC.

The chain carries TRBV6-6 and TRBJ2-7, with D possibly TRBD2 on 5 matching bases. Germline V gene data show CDR1 as MNHNY and CDR2 as SVGAGI (reference sequence). Trimming shortened V by 0 bases and J by 2 bases, and 11 bases separated the two germline ends. This CDR3 has 15 amino acids. This chain's CDR3 is CASSYSASTAYEQYV. CDR3 nucleotide sequence: TGTGCCAGCAGTTACTCGGCTAGCACAGCCTACGAGCAGTACGTC.

V and J are TRBV4-3 and TRBJ2-1, with TRBD2 matching over 11 bases. Germline CDR1 is LGHNA and CDR2 is YSLEER. The V and J ends lost 2 bases and 7 bases, in that order; junction bases with no gene match: 4. The CDR3 has 15 amino acids. CDR3 bases: TGCGCCAGCAGCCAAACTAGCGGGAGTGGGAATGAGCAGTTCTTC. Its protein is CASSQTSGSGNEQFF.

The rearrangement joins TRBV27 to TRBJ1-6; the D is unclear. This CDR3 spans 12 amino acids. Germline CDR1 reads MNHEY; CDR2 reads SMNVEV (reference sequence). The V end was cut by 6 bases, the J end by 10 bases, with 10 bases between. This CDR3 is CASSPDRSPLHF. The CDR3 bases are TGTGCCAGCAGCCCCGATCGGTCACCCCTCCACTTT.

This clone was recorded only once. This chain uses TRBV4-3 with TRBJ1-4; TRBD1 matches at 8 bases. The CDR3 is 14 residues long. With V trimmed by 4 bases and J by 6 bases, 4 bases remained unmatched. In germline, CDR1 is LGHNA, CDR2 YSLEER. CDR3: CASSLDREDEKLFF. CDR3 sequence (DNA): TGCGCCAGCAGCCTGGACAGGGAGGATGAAAAACTGTTTTTT.

This rearrangement joins TRBV4-3 to TRBJ1-6; a possible D gene is TRBD1 (6 bases). Per germline, CDR1 LGHNA and CDR2 YSLEER. CDR3 length: 15 residues. Trimming pared 0 bases from V and 10 bases from J, leaving 13 bases between. The CDR3 is CASSQEEGVSSPLHF. CDR3 DNA sequence: TGCGCCAGCAGCCAAGAAGAGGGGGTGAGCTCACCCCTCCACTTT.